Listed below are T cell receptor beta chains from one sample, sequenced in a study of T cell repertoires in cytomegalovirus infection. Each CDR3 protein gets one entry after TCRdb re-called the reads with MiXCR. The sample yields 300,000 to 400,000 distinct CDR3 sequences, around a quarter seen once. No antigen is known for these receptors. The sequenced sample was cultured PBMCs, obtained from culture after CMV antigen stimulation. Receptors originate from a human donor in good health (CMV status not recorded). Some clones in this sample may be carry-over from other donors' samples. The CDR3 runs from the conserved cysteine through the conserved F or W. Fields, in order: V gene, CDR3 length, J gene, D gene, clone size, CDR3 DNA, CDR3 protein. A D gene is named only where the DNA matches it firmly. The size of a clone is reported for some rows only, either as once, few or many, or as a class for expanded clones.

TRBV7-2	15	TRBJ1-6	-	few	TGTGCCAGCAGCCCCCTCGGGCCCCAAGATTCACCCCTCCACTTT	CASSPLGPQDSPLHF
TRBV5-4	15	TRBJ2-3	-	-	TGTGCCAGCAGCCCCCGGGATAAAAATCCAGATACGCAGTATTTT	CASSPRDKNPDTQYF
TRBV7-2	19	TRBJ2-3	-	few	TGTGCCAGCAGCTTAGGTGGGATGGGCCGGGAGTCTCCCGCGGATACGCAGTATTTT	CASSLGGMGRESPADTQYF
TRBV7-2	15	TRBJ2-1	-	many	TGTGCCAGCAGCTTAGGACCCCTGGGCTACAATGAGCAGTTCTTC	CASSLGPLGYNEQFF
TRBV20-1	9	TRBJ1-2	-	few	TGCAGTGTAAAGGATGGCTACACCTTC	CSVKDGYTF
TRBV7-2	12	TRBJ1-2	-	few	TGTGCCAGCAGCCTCCGACAGAGCGGCTACACCTTC	CASSLRQSGYTF
TRBV6-1	13	TRBJ2-2	-	-	TGTGCCAGCAGTGAAAGGGAATCCGGGGAGCTGTTTTTT	CASSERESGELFF
TRBV5-5	13	TRBJ1-1	-	-	TGTGCCAGCAGCTTAGGCAGTAGAGCTGAAGCTTTCTTT	CASSLGSRAEAFF
TRBV6-2/TRBV6-3	11	TRBJ1-2	-	many	TGTGCCAGCAGCCAGGGAAATGGCTACACCTTC	CASSQGNGYTF
TRBV6-1	15	TRBJ2-2	-	-	TGTGCCAGCAAGCCGGGACACGCGAACACCGGGGAGCTGTTTTTT	CASKPGHANTGELFF
TRBV7-2	18	TRBJ1-1	-	many	TGTGCCAGCAGCTTGTCGAAGGGGCTCACCCCGAGGGGCACTGAAGCTTTCTTT	CASSLSKGLTPRGTEAFF
TRBV7-9	15	TRBJ2-1	TRBD2	many	TGTGCCAGCAGCCTAGGAAGTGGCGGGAGGAATGAGCAGTTCTTC	CASSLGSGGRNEQFF
TRBV27	16	TRBJ2-7	-	-	TGTGCCAGCAGTTTAATGTCTGGGACTGGCTTCTACGAGCAGTACTTC	CASSLMSGTGFYEQYF
TRBV9	12	TRBJ2-3	-	many	TGTGCCAGCAGCACTCAATCAGATACGCAGTATTTT	CASSTQSDTQYF
TRBV10-3	15	TRBJ1-5	-	-	TGTGCCATCAGTGAGTCGAGTGAAGCAAATCAGCCCCAGCATTTT	CAISESSEANQPQHF
TRBV6-5	13	TRBJ2-2	-	-	TGTGCCAGCAGTAGGGGTTTCACCGGGGAGCTGTTTTTT	CASSRGFTGELFF
TRBV7-2	17	TRBJ2-3	-	many	TGTGCCAGCAGCTTTCTCGGGGAATTAGCTCACACAGATACGCAGTATTTT	CASSFLGELAHTDTQYF
TRBV28	13	TRBJ2-7	-	-	TGTGCCAGCAGAGCCGGTGTCTCCTACGAGCAGTACTTC	CASRAGVSYEQYF
TRBV7-2	16	TRBJ2-5	-	-	TGTGCCAGCAGCCCAGGGGTTTTGGGGTACCAAGAGACCCAGTACTTC	CASSPGVLGYQETQYF
TRBV19	19	TRBJ2-1	TRBD2	-	TGTGCCAGTAGTCCCGACTACATCGGGAGACCCGGGGGGGTCAATGAGCAGTTCTTC	CASSPDYIGRPGGVNEQFF
TRBV6-2/TRBV6-3	20	TRBJ2-1	TRBD2	few	TGTGCCAGCATTCCCGTTGGGACAGGGTATGGGACTAGCGGGAAGAGTGAGCAGTTCTTC	CASIPVGTGYGTSGKSEQFF